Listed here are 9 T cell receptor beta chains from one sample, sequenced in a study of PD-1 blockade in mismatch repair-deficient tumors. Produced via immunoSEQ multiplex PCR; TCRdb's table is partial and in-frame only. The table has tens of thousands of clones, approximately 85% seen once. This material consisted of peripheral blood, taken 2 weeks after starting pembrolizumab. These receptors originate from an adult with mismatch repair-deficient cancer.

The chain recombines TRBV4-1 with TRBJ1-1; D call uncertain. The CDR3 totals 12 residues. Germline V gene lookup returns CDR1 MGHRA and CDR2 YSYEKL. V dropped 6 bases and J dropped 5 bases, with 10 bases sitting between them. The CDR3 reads CASSWGGTEAFF. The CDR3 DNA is TGCGCCAGCAGTTGGGGAGGAACTGAAGCTTTCTTT.

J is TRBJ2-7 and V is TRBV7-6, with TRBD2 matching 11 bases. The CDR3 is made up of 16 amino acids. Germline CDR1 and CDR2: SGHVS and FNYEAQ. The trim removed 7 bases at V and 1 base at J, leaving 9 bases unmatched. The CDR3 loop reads CASTPLLAGGSYEQYF. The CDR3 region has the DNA TGTGCCAGCACCCCACTGCTAGCGGGAGGATCCTACGAGCAGTACTTC.

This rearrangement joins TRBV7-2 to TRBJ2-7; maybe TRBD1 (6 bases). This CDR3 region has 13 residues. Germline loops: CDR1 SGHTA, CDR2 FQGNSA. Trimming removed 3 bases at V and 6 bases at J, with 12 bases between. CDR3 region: CASSFRDKVEQYF. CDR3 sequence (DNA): TGTGCCAGCAGCTTCCGGGACAAGGTCGAGCAGTACTTC.

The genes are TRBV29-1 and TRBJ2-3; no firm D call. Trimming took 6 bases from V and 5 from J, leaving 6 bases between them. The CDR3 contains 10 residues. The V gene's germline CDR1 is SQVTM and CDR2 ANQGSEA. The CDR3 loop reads CSVERDTQYF. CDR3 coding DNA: TGCAGCGTCGAGAGAGATACGCAGTATTTT.

The chain's CDR3 is CAISESAETQYF. CDR3 in DNA: TGTGCCATCAGTGAGTCAGCAGAGACCCAGTACTTC. The chain couples TRBV10-3 to TRBJ2-5; no firm D call. CDR1 ENHRY and CDR2 SYGVKD come from the germline V gene. V was shortened by 0 bases and J by 4 bases, with 3 bases between the two germline ends. This CDR3 spans 12 amino acids.

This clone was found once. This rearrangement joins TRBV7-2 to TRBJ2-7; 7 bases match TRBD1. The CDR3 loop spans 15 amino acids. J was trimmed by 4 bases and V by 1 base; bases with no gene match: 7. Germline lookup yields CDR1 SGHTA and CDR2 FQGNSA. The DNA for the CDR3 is TGTGCCAGCAGCTTAGTGGGGACAGCTTCTTACGAGCAGTACTTC. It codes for CASSLVGTASYEQYF.

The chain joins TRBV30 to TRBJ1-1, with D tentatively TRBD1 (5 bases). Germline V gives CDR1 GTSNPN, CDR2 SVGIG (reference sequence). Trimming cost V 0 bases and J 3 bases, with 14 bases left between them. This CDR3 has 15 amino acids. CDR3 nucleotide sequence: TGTGCCTGGAGTGTACTGGGGGGAGATGACACTGAAGCTTTCTTT. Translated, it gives CAWSVLGGDDTEAFF. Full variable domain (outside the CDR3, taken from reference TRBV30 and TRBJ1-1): SQTIHQWPATLVQPVGSPLSLECTVEGTSNPNLYWYRQAAGRGLQLLFYSVGIGQISSEVPQNLSASRPQDRQFILSSKKLLLSDSGFYLCAWSVLGGDDTEAFFGQGTRLTVV.

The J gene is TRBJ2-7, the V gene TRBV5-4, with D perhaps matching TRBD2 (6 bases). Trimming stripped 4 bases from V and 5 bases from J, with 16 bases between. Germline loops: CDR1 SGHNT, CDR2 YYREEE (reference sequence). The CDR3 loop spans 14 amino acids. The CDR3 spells CASSPTSKPHEQYF. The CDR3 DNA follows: TGTGCCAGCAGCCCTACTAGCAAACCCCACGAGCAGTACTTC.

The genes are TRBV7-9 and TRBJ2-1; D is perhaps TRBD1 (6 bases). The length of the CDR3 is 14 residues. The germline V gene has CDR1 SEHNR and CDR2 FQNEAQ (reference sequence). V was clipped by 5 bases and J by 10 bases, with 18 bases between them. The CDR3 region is CASSRALSGTEQFF. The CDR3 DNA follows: TGTGCCAGCAGCCGGGCTCTTTCCGGGACAGAGCAGTTCTTC.